Given below is one T cell receptor beta chain in context. This sample was included in a study of control samples from healthy donors and cancer patients. The CDR3 sequence is 17 residues long. In germline, CDR1 is LGHNA, CDR2 YNFKEQ. J was trimmed by 3 bases and V by 1 base; bases with no gene match: 10. Using immunoSEQ multiplex PCR, the repertoire was profiled, and TCRdb retains in-frame clones only, with some absent. The data show around 70,000 clones, roughly 86% seen once. Sequenced material: PBMCs. The clonotype originates from a woman between 50 and 59 years old with head and neck cancer. This rearrangement joins TRBV4-2 to TRBJ1-2, with 8 bases matching TRBD1. Here the CDR3 DNA reads TGTGCCAGCAGCCAAGGGACAGGGTGGATGTTGGACTATGGCTACACCTTC. Translated: CASSQGTGWMLDYGYTF.